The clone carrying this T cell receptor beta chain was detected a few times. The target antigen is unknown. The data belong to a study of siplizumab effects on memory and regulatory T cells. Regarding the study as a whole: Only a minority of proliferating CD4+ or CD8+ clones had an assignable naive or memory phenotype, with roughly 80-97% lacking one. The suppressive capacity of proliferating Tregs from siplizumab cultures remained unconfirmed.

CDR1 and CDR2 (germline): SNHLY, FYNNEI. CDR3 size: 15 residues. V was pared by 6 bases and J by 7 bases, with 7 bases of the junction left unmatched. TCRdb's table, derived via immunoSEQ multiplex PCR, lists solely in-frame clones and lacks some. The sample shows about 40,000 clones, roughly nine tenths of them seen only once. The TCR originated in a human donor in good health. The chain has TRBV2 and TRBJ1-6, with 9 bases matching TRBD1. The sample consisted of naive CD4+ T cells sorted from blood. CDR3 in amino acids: CASSLGGQGNSPLHF. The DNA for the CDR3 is TGTGCCAGCAGCTTGGGGGGACAGGGAAATTCACCCCTCCACTTT.